What follows is one T cell receptor (beta chain) and its context. No antigen is known for it. No much larger clonotype is one base removed from it; base qualities were not supplied. The cohort comprised 666 healthy bone marrow donors. All cohort members were sampled while nominally healthy, although unrecorded immune exposures were likely present. The donor tested CMV seropositive and was one of the 289 seropositive cohort members. A peripheral blood sample was provided by each donor, and peripheral blood mononuclear cells were used for TCR beta sequencing. The Qiagen DNeasy Blood Extraction Kit was used to extract genomic DNA from the blood cell samples. V ends up 8 bases short and J 3 bases short, with an unmatched junction base count of 7. CDR1 and CDR2 were assigned from the germline V gene (reference sequence) as GTSNPN and SVGIG. Including the terminal cysteine and phenylalanine, the CDR3 comprises 13 residues. The entry retains the CDR3 DNA only, 39 bases that are in frame from base 1.

This specimen comes from a study of cytomegalovirus exposure and HLA in healthy donors (dated by TCRdb to 2017 to 2019). Broadly, across the study: According to an earlier analysis of around 600 of the donors, about 180 million T cells yielded some 110 million unique TCR beta sequences and 276 Gb of sequence data. Roughly 300 gigabases of sequencing data and tens of millions of unique TCR sequences were included in an early release covering about 620 HLA-typed donors. Of the roughly 400 genotyped donors, about 80% fell in the genetic ancestry cluster associated with self-reported Caucasian donors. The study aimed to test whether signatures of past pathogen exposure could be identified by cataloging public T cell receptors. Using immunosequencing, the study profiled T cell repertoires from fewer than 700 subjects and related those repertoires to cytomegalovirus serostatus. In addition to the first cohort of around 670 subjects, a separate validation cohort of over 90 different subjects was used. The study combined high-throughput TCR immunosequencing, statistical association of individual TCRs with disease status, and machine learning to predict cytomegalovirus infection status. A later analysis re-examined previously published TCR beta repertoires from around 670 donors and added high-resolution HLA genotyping to investigate patterns of TCR occurrence. The later analysis used no new phenotypic data to find candidate immune exposures, relying instead on TCR beta sequences and their occurrence across donors. In an earlier analysis of roughly 580 of the donors, high-throughput TCR beta sequencing was used to judge whether each TCR beta V gene segment behaved as functional or pseudogenic. Donor age, sex, ethnicity and CMV serostatus were collected together with the repertoire data. Genome-wide SNP genotypes for about three fifths of the roughly 670 donors were used in a later genetic analysis, which treated that subset as a discovery cohort. All discovery cohort repertoires had been generated on a single sequencing platform. Both class I and class II loci were covered by HLA typing, at four-digit resolution. Typing coverage varied by locus: roughly 629-640 donors for A, B, C, DRB1 and DQB1; some 520 for DQA1; approximately 610 for DPA1; approximately 490 for DPB1. Five DR-DQ haplotypes were handled as single units for association and clustering, since linkage in the cohort was strong. Among several hundred genotyped donors of the cohort, an average of around 220,000 unique TCR beta nucleotide sequences was sequenced per donor, of which about 18% were non-productive.

Study-wide findings and limitations: A later genetic analysis associated a missense DCLRE1C variant with V-gene and J-gene trimming of TCR beta chains, and an independent cohort replicated the association. Immune exposure information for the cohort was limited to CMV serostatus. A later analysis found that HLA-associated TCR beta chains were more clonally expanded and had lower generation probabilities than equally common non-associated chains. A further reported finding was that TCR beta sequences accurately predicted the HLA-A and HLA-B alleles for most subjects in the first cohort. The 87-base-pair reads could not distinguish some IMGT-functional V segments, including TRBV6-2 and TRBV6-3, so those segments were excluded. In the study, approximately 150 TCR beta chains were listed as associated with cytomegalovirus. Compared with the 666-donor mean, donors in an Asian-associated ancestry cluster had fewer N-insertions in productive TCRs, according to a later genetic analysis. The presence/absence analyses assumed that sequencing depth was roughly uniform across donors, and that assumption may not be true. A cluster of highly shared sequence variants was judged likely to represent a technical artifact of the sequencing pipeline. The earlier analysis of approximately 540 of the donors excluded about 16 rarely observed V segments, including chromosome 9 orphons, because counts were too low. In vitro tests confirmed that a few of the cytomegalovirus-associated TCR beta chains recognize cytomegalovirus antigens. A later analysis reported that several top co-occurrence clusters appeared linked to parvovirus B19, influenza, CMV and Epstein-Barr virus. A later analysis associated around 16,000 TCR beta sequences with specific HLA alleles at a false discovery rate of 0.05. When HLA alleles, especially DR and DQ, strongly co-occurred, attributing TCR associations to individual alleles was difficult. In a later analysis, the rate of TCR association differed among HLA loci, with DRB1 alleles having the most associated TCRs and HLA-C alleles having the fewest. The cohort was sequenced for TCR beta chains only, and without alpha or paired-chain data the features that could be detected were limited. Across donors, most TCR sequences were observed very rarely, whereas some public TCRs were present in many individuals. The classifier was reported to diagnose cytomegalovirus status with high specificity and sensitivity in both the original and validation cohorts. Correlated functional status among segregating V segments might be attributable to linkage disequilibrium, but an unknown experimental factor could not be ruled out. A later analysis found that most CMV-associated TCR beta chains appeared HLA-restricted, with HLA associations seemingly driven largely by CMV exposure. HLA typing was unavailable for some donors at each locus, so association tests used only the typed subset. The authors suggested that the approach could potentially be generalized to other disease states and immunological phenotypes. An earlier analysis of roughly 570 of the donors showed that most TCR beta V segments appeared in productive rearrangements either about 90% or about 30% of the time, which broadly matched IMGT annotations.

The method was the immunoSEQ multiplex PCR assay. The multiplex PCR relied on a mix of 60 forward primers for TCR Vbeta segments and 13 reverse primers for TCR Jbeta segments. The CDR3 region of rearranged TCR beta genes was amplified from genomic DNA with a multiplex PCR assay. Amplified TCR beta libraries were sequenced as 87-base-pair reads on the Illumina HiSeq System. The published analysis was carried out like this. A later analysis tallied 75 million to 95 million unique TCR beta chains across the 666 repertoires, and 10 million to 11 million of those chains were shared by two or more donors. To remove PCR and sequencing errors, raw reads were error-corrected and collapsed into unique sequences using a nearest-neighbor algorithm that merged closely related sequences. To assign V, D and J gene segments, CDR3 sequences were aligned to IMGT reference sequences. For a sequence to be retained, a match of at least six nucleotides to both a V gene segment and a J gene segment was required. Rearrangements were called productive when the CDR3 lacked stop codons and stayed in frame with V and J; all others were non-productive. CDR3 was defined according to IMGT convention as the region running from the second conserved V-encoded cysteine to the conserved J-encoded phenylalanine. In an earlier analysis of around 570 of the donors, sequences lacking an unambiguous match to a single V gene segment were excluded. An earlier analysis of a few hundred of the donors called V segments functional above 56.7% productive rearrangements and segregating when the between-donor standard deviation exceeded 5%. A statistical classification framework was built to diagnose cytomegalovirus status from the catalog of TCR beta chain sequences. In a later analysis, TCR nucleotide sequences were compared against IMGT/GENE-DB human TR gene sequences so that V and J genes could be assigned. The TCRdist pipeline was used in a later analysis to assign CDR3 sequences and most-parsimonious VDJ recombination scenarios. In a later analysis, each TCR beta chain was defined by its CDR3 amino acid sequence together with its V-gene family, and reads without a unique V-gene family were excluded. A later analysis removed 450 to 600 highly shared, low-generation-probability nucleotide sequences to deal with suspected cross-contamination and a sequencing artifact. In a later analysis, a clonal expansion index was calculated for each public chain from normalized within-repertoire ranks of inferred template counts. A later analysis computed generation probabilities with a VDJ recombination model fitted to out-of-frame rearrangements, and checked the results against IGoR. A later analysis scored TCR-TCR, TCR-HLA and TCR-CMV co-occurrence with hypergeometric tests, applying a repertoire-size bias correction to TCR pairs. To estimate false discovery rates, a later analysis permuted the HLA or CMV assignments 20 times. In a later analysis, co-occurring TCRs were grouped with DBSCAN, and TCRdist sequence similarity was added when clustering was performed within HLA-allele-positive subsets. Co-occurrence clustering excluded repertoires with fewer than 30,000 or more than 120,000 public chains, plus five with anomalous nucleotide sharing. Held by TCRdb, this immuneACCESS table contains in-frame sequences only and omits some clones. Under half of the omission traces to an unresolved V gene where checked; the cause of the rest is unknown. V, J and clone size reflect that table, while D and trimming were determined from the DNA. This sample comprises 110,000 to 150,000 clones, approximately 84% of them detected only once. The top ten hold roughly 9.7% of the sample.

Recombination connected TRBV30 to TRBJ1-1; a stretch of 9 junction bases matches TRBD1. The sequence derives from a woman aged 60-70 years in good health and CMV-seropositive. Sequences were obtained from PBMCs. The DNA sequence follows: TGTGCCGGGGGGGACAGGGCGTACACTGAAGCTTTCTTT. This translates into CAGGDRAYTEAFF.